This T cell receptor (beta chain) was sequenced during a study of T cells in women clearing cervical HPV infection. Across the study: Controls gave blood once infection was undetectable; cases at lesion identification. Findings of the study overall: A classifier using richness and V gene abundances reached an AUC of about 0.83.

Clones were sequenced by immunoSEQ multiplex PCR, and TCRdb holds only the in-frame ones, with some missing. The table lists about 39,000 clones. Each participant carried one incident cervical HPV16 infection only. V dropped 5 bases and J dropped 2; count of bases not matched to a gene: 5. Germline V lookup: CDR1 LNHDA, CDR2 SQIVND (reference sequence). The CDR3 is 14 amino acids. About this clone itself: The antigen remains unidentified. The DNA ends 3 residues before the CDR3 does, and the rest of the CDR3 is filled in from the germline J gene.

The sequence derives from a woman aged 18-70 years with a cervical HPV16 infection that either progressed to CIN3+ or cleared (not recorded which). Source material: blood buffy coat. The V call is TRBV19, the J call TRBJ1-2; 7 bases agree with TRBD1. CDR3 region: CASSLNRGNYGYTF. Incomplete CDR3 DNA: TGTGCCAGTAGTCTAAACAGGGGAAACTATGGC.